The T cell receptor beta chain under discussion was sequenced for a study of blood T cells in healthy people across ages. Broader study findings: Diversity figures derived from one million T cells were judged to underestimate the true value.

V was cut by 5 bases and J by 2 bases, with 14 bases left in between. CDR1 MDHEN and CDR2 SYDVKM come from the germline V gene. The CDR3 consists of 15 residues. A second PCR, run for roughly 7 to 11 cycles, used a sample-barcoded 5' primer plus a J-beta primer mix. MiXCR, applied by TCRdb to the 5' RACE reads, yields one record per CDR3 protein. The sample lists 1.8 million or so distinct CDR3 sequences; roughly two fifths were seen once. The sample, about 9.7 milliliters of peripheral blood, was drawn from each donor. Regarding this clonotype: The antigen is unknown.

Sequenced sample: blood. The V and J genes are TRBV28 and TRBJ2-3; D is perhaps TRBD1 (6 bases). The source is a human donor in good health. In DNA, the CDR3 is TGTGCCAGCAGTCTCCCGGACAGAGACACAGATACGCAGTATTTT. This codes for CASSLPDRDTDTQYF.